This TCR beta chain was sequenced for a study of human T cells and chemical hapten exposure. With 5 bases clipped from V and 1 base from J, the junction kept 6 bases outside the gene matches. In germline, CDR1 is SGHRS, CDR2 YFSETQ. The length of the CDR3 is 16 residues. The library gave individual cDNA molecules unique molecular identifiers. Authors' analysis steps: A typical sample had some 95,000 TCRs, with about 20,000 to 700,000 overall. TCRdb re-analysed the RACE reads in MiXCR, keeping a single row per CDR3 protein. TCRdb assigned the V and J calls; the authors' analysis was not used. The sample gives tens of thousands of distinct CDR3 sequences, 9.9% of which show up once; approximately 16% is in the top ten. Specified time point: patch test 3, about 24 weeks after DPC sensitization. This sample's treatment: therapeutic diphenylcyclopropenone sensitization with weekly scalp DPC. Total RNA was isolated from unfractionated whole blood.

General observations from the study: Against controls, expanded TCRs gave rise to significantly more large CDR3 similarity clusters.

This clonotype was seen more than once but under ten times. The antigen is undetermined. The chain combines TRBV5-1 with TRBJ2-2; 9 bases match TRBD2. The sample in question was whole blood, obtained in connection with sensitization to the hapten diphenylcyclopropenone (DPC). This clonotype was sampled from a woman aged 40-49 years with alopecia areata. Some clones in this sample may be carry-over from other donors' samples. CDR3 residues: CASRRGTSQNTGELFF. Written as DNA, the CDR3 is TGCGCCAGCAGACGGGGGACTAGCCAGAACACCGGGGAGCTGTTTTTT.